This passage covers 18 T cell receptor beta chains from one sample sequenced in a study of blood T cell repertoires in COVID-19. This table comes from immunoSEQ multiplex PCR, and its TCRdb copy is limited to in-frame clones, with some not included. Of around 180,000 clones listed, around 90% are singletons. Source material: peripheral blood. These receptors were collected from a man between 60 and 70 years old with acute or convalescent COVID-19.

J is TRBJ1-1 and V is TRBV7-2; D unclear. V was cut by 5 bases and J by 7 bases, with 17 bases left in between. This CDR3 comprises 14 residues. CDR1 and CDR2 from the germline V gene are SGHTA and FQGNSA. CDR3 residues: CASSLWHPGGEAFF. In DNA form, the CDR3 reads TGTGCCAGCAGCCTATGGCATCCTGGAGGTGAAGCTTTCTTT.

The rearrangement links TRBV7-9 to TRBJ1-4; TRBD1 aligns across 7 bases. The CDR3 covers 12 residues. The V gene end was trimmed by 5 bases and the J gene end by 9 bases; junction bases not matched to a gene: 3. Germline V gives CDR1 SEHNR, CDR2 FQNEAQ (reference sequence). DNA of the CDR3: TGTGCCAGCAGCCCGACAGGGCAAAAACTGTTTTTT. It translates to CASSPTGQKLFF. The entire variable domain, with the rest obtained from reference TRBV7-9 and TRBJ1-4, is as follows: DTGVSQNPRHKITKRGQNVTFRCDPISEHNRLYWYRQTLGQGPEFLTYFQNEAQLEKSRLLSDRFSAERPKGSFSTLEIQRTEQGDSAMYLCASSPTGQKLFFGSGTQLSVL.

The chain is built from TRBV19 and TRBJ1-5; 9 bases map to TRBD1. The CDR3 contains 14 residues. J was trimmed by 6 bases and V by 10 bases; bases with no gene match: 10. Germline lookup yields CDR1 LNHDA and CDR2 SQIVND (reference sequence). In DNA form, the CDR3 reads TGTGCCACATCACGGGACAGGGCCGTTCAGCCCCAGCATTTT. This translates into CATSRDRAVQPQHF.

V gene TRBV27 combines with J gene TRBJ1-3; the D is unclear. This CDR3 spans 14 amino acids. Germline values: CDR1 MNHEY, CDR2 SMNVEV (reference sequence). The V and J ends lost 8 bases and 4 bases respectively, with 15 bases between them. The CDR3 DNA sequence: TGTGCCAGCTCCCACCCCGGTCCCGGAAACACCATATATTTT. Translated, it gives CASSHPGPGNTIYF.

This chain joins TRBV19 and TRBJ1-6; D may be TRBD1 (6 bases). This CDR3 comprises 16 residues. Germline CDR1 is LNHDA and CDR2 is SQIVND (reference sequence). V gave up 7 bases and J gave up 0 bases, with 13 bases separating them. This CDR3 is CASKTGASSYNSPLHF. CDR3 coding DNA: TGTGCCAGTAAGACAGGCGCCAGCTCCTATAATTCACCCCTCCACTTT. The full variable domain, with the rest looked up from reference TRBV19 and TRBJ1-6, is DGGITQSPKYLFRKEGQNVTLSCEQNLNHDAMYWYRQDPGQGLRLIYYSQIVNDFQKGDIAEGYSVSREKKESFPLTVTSAQKNPTAFYLCASKTGASSYNSPLHFGNGTRLTVT.

V gene TRBV18 combines with J gene TRBJ2-5; the D is unclear. The V and J ends lost 3 bases and 1 base respectively, with 6 bases between them. This CDR3 region has 13 residues. Germline V CDR1 and CDR2: KGHSH, LQKENI. The CDR3 sequence is CASSPQIQETQYF. Here the CDR3 DNA reads TGTGCCAGCTCACCCCAAATCCAAGAGACCCAGTACTTC.

The V and J genes are TRBV5-5 and TRBJ2-2; 11 nucleotides line up with TRBD1. After removal of 3 bases from V and 1 base from J, the junction contained 8 bases not matched to a gene. Germline CDR1 reads SGHKS; CDR2 reads YYEKEE (reference sequence). The CDR3 is 18 residues long. In DNA, the CDR3 is TGTGCCAGCAGCTCCAGACCGGGACAGGGGGAGAACACCGGGGAGCTGTTTTTT. It is translated as CASSSRPGQGENTGELFF. Together with reference TRBV5-5 and TRBJ2-2, the CDR3 gives the full variable domain: DAGVTQSPTHLIKTRGQQVTLRCSPISGHKSVSWYQQVLGQGPQFIFQYYEKEERGRGNFPDRFSARQFPNYSSELNVNALLLGDSALYLCASSSRPGQGENTGELFFGEGSRLTVL.

This clone appeared once. The chain uses TRBV27 and TRBJ1-1, with D possibly TRBD1 on 5 matching bases. The CDR3 sequence is 13 residues long. The V end was cut by 5 bases, the J end by 4 bases, with 11 bases between. Germline V gene sequence: CDR1 MNHEY, CDR2 SMNVEV (reference sequence). CDR3 protein: CASSLGGFTEAFF. The CDR3 DNA is TGTGCCAGCAGTCTGGGGGGATTCACTGAAGCTTTCTTT.

The genes are TRBV19 and TRBJ1-2; the D gene is possibly TRBD1 (5 bases). V was pared by 5 bases and J by 7 bases, with 14 bases between. The CDR3 contains 13 residues. Germline CDR1 reads LNHDA; CDR2 reads SQIVND (reference sequence). The CDR3 sequence is CASSPSRVRGYTF. The CDR3 DNA follows: TGTGCCAGTAGTCCCTCCAGGGTACGTGGCTACACCTTC.

The rearrangement joins TRBV30 to TRBJ1-5; D remains ambiguous. CDR1 and CDR2 (germline): GTSNPN, SVGIG (reference sequence). With 0 bases removed from V and 6 bases from J, the gap between germline ends came to 12 bases. The CDR3 length is 14 residues. In nucleotides, the CDR3 is TGTGCCTGGAGTGTACAACCCACCACTCAGCCCCAGCATTTT. This gives the protein CAWSVQPTTQPQHF.

This chain connects TRBV7-9 to TRBJ2-3; 12 bases fit TRBD2. Trimming removed 1 base from V and 3 bases from J; junction bases left unmatched: 8. The CDR3 has 18 amino acids. The germline V gene has CDR1 SEHNR and CDR2 FQNEAQ (reference sequence). The CDR3 spells CASSLGGLAGFTTDTQYF. The CDR3 DNA reads TGTGCCAGCAGCTTAGGTGGACTAGCGGGATTTACGACAGATACGCAGTATTTT.

The chain carries TRBV5-1 and TRBJ1-1; a possible D gene is TRBD1 (6 bases). Trimming took 4 bases from V and 4 from J, leaving 20 bases between them. The CDR3 consists of 16 residues. Germline assignment: CDR1 SGHRS and CDR2 YFSETQ. The CDR3 DNA is TGCGCCAGCAGCGCCAACAGGGCTCTTGTAGGCACTGAAGCTTTCTTT. It encodes CASSANRALVGTEAFF.

The chain is built from TRBV7-3 and TRBJ1-5; TRBD1 might be the D (5 bases). Germline V gene data show CDR1 as SGHTA and CDR2 as FQGTGA. The V gene lost 5 bases and the J gene lost 9 bases, with 14 bases spanning the gap. CDR3 length equals 13 residues. The CDR3 DNA follows: TGTGCCAGCAGCGAGACAGCAGGCGGGCCCCAGCATTTT. Translation gives CASSETAGGPQHF. The variable domain in full, completed from reference TRBV7-3 and TRBJ1-5, reads GAGVSQTPSNKVTEKGKYVELRCDPISGHTALYWYRQSLGQGPEFLIYFQGTGAADDSGLPNDRFFAVRPEGSVSTLKIQRTERGDSAVYLCASSETAGGPQHFGDGTRLSIL.

A few counts support this clone. This chain connects TRBV5-8 to TRBJ2-7, with 8 bases aligning to TRBD1. This CDR3 contains 15 residues. Germline CDR1 and CDR2: SGHTS and YDEGEE. Unmatched junction bases numbered 12, after V lost 4 bases and J lost 6 bases. CDR3 DNA: TGTGCCAGCAGCCGAGGTCAGGGGGCGGCTGGCGAGCAGTACGTC. Translation: CASSRGQGAAGEQYV.

The chain is built from TRBV6-5 and TRBJ1-6; weak D call: TRBD1 (5 bases). Germline-derived CDR1 and CDR2 are MNHEY and SVGAGI. This CDR3 has 14 amino acids. Trimming removed 10 bases from V and 7 bases from J, with 17 bases in between. The CDR3 DNA reads TGTGCCACAACGAGGGACTCCGGGAATTCACCCCTCCACTTT. It specifies CATTRDSGNSPLHF.

This chain links TRBV11-2 with TRBJ2-1, with 8 bases aligning to TRBD2. The germline V gene encodes CDR1 SGHAT and CDR2 FQNNGV. The ends lost 1 base at V and 6 bases at J; junction bases unmatched: 14. The CDR3 spans 18 residues. CDR3 sequence: CASSLVGTRRKAANEQFF. DNA for the CDR3: TGTGCCAGCAGCTTAGTCGGGACTAGGAGGAAGGCTGCCAATGAGCAGTTCTTC.

This chain connects TRBV6-4 to TRBJ2-1; 8 nucleotides align to TRBD1. After removal of 4 bases from V and 10 bases from J, the junction contained 3 bases not matched to a gene. CDR1 and CDR2 (germline): MRHNA, SNTAGT. The CDR3 is 12 amino acids. CDR3 in amino acids: CASSGQGKEQFF. The CDR3 nucleotides read TGTGCCAGCAGTGGACAGGGGAAGGAGCAGTTCTTC.

The chain combines TRBV6-5 with TRBJ1-4; no clear D gene. CDR3 length equals 15 residues. Trimming cost V 10 bases and J 4 bases, with 19 bases left between them. From germline, CDR1 is MNHEY and CDR2 SVGAGI. The CDR3 region has the DNA TGTGCCACCACAAGTTTTTCGGAGGGTAATGAAAAACTGTTTTTT. Its protein is CATTSFSEGNEKLFF.